These 27 T cell receptor beta chains were all obtained from the same sample, sequenced in a study of cytomegalovirus exposure and HLA in healthy donors. The primer mix had 60 Vbeta and 13 Jbeta primers. TCRdb's copy holds only in-frame clones and misses some; the assay was immunoSEQ multiplex PCR. Here the sample spans roughly 250,000 clones, about 80% being singletons. The sequencing sample was made of PBMCs. All receptors come from a girl aged 2 to 9 in good health and CMV-seronegative.

This clone was detected only once. V and J are TRBV19 and TRBJ1-1; 7 bases are a match to TRBD1. This CDR3 contains 15 residues. The V gene's germline CDR1 is LNHDA and CDR2 SQIVND (reference sequence). V lost 1 base to trimming and J lost 4 bases; unmatched junction nucleotides: 6. The CDR3 sequence is CASSIVRGRSTEAFF. In DNA, the CDR3 is TGTGCCAGTAGTATAGTGAGGGGGCGAAGCACTGAAGCTTTCTTT.

The rearrangement links TRBV9 to TRBJ2-5, with D possibly TRBD2 on 6 matching bases. The CDR3 extends over 15 amino acids. V lost 4 bases and J lost 2, with 15 bases in between. Per germline, CDR1 SGDLS and CDR2 YYNGEE. In DNA, the CDR3 is TGTGCCAGCAGCAGAGAGATAGCGGCACAAGAGACCCAGTACTTC. Amino acids: CASSREIAAQETQYF.

The chain carries TRBV27 and TRBJ2-5; D not certain. V lost 0 bases and J lost 3, with 8 bases in between. This CDR3 is 14 amino acids long. The germline V gene encodes CDR1 MNHEY and CDR2 SMNVEV (reference sequence). The CDR3 nucleotides are TGTGCCAGCAGTTTATCGTGGAGAAAAGAGACCCAGTACTTC. Translation gives CASSLSWRKETQYF.

This chain joins TRBV29-1 and TRBJ2-1, with TRBD1 identical over 9 bases. With V trimmed by 3 bases and J by 8 bases, 8 bases remained unmatched. CDR3 length: 14 residues. CDR1 and CDR2 from the germline V gene are SQVTM and ANQGSEA. CDR3 sequence reads: CSVESGDREYEQFF. The CDR3, as DNA: TGCAGCGTTGAGTCTGGGGACAGGGAATATGAGCAGTTCTTC.

The genes are TRBV9 and TRBJ2-1, with TRBD2 matching 9 bases. Germline CDR1 is SGDLS and CDR2 is YYNGEE. V was pared by 4 bases and J by 7 bases, with 9 bases of the junction left unmatched. This CDR3 has 15 amino acids. The CDR3 loop is CASSPGGGGENEQFF. In nucleotides, the CDR3 is TGTGCCAGCAGCCCAGGCGGCGGGGGGGAAAATGAGCAGTTCTTC.

Comments on this clone: Other DNA sequences in this sample translate to the same CDR3. This rearrangement joins TRBV28 to TRBJ2-7, with D possibly being TRBD1 (5 bases). The CDR3 is 11 amino acids. The V gene's germline CDR1 is MDHEN and CDR2 SYDVKM. The ends were cut back, 5 bases at V and 4 bases at J, with 6 bases in the middle. The chain's CDR3 is CASSPGYEQYF. CDR3 in DNA: TGTGCCAGCAGTCCAGGGTACGAGCAGTACTTC.

The chain couples TRBV7-3 to TRBJ1-2; 8 bases are shared with TRBD1. This CDR3 region has 13 residues. Looked up from germline, CDR1 is SGHTA and CDR2 is FQGTGA. Trimming at V came to 3 bases and at J to 5 bases, leaving 2 bases not matched to a gene. CDR3 in amino acids: CASSFGQGYGYTF. CDR3 bases: TGTGCCAGCAGCTTCGGACAGGGTTATGGCTACACCTTC. Full variable domain (remainder filled in from reference TRBV7-3 and TRBJ1-2): GAGVSQTPSNKVTEKGKYVELRCDPISGHTALYWYRQSLGQGPEFLIYFQGTGAADDSGLPNDRFFAVRPEGSVSTLKIQRTERGDSAVYLCASSFGQGYGYTFGSGTRLTVV.

The V call is TRBV21-1, the J call TRBJ2-1; the D segment call TRBD2 is taken from the table without a DNA check. TRBV21-1 is a known pseudogene. CDR3 size: 17 residues. The CDR3 nucleotides read TGTGCCAGCAGCGACCGAATTACTAGCGGGGGGGCCATTGAGCAGTTCTTC. This encodes CASSDRITSGGAIEQFF.

This clone was counted only a few times. The chain carries TRBV5-4 and TRBJ1-1; D remains ambiguous. V was shortened by 1 base and J by 4 bases, with 5 bases between the two germline ends. The CDR3 is made up of 12 amino acids. CDR1 is SGHNT, CDR2 YYREEE, per germline (reference sequence). The chain's CDR3 is CASSLIGTEAFF. In DNA form, the CDR3 reads TGTGCCAGCAGCTTGATCGGCACTGAAGCTTTCTTT.

CDR3 sequence reads: CASSLVFQGRKETQYF. The CDR3 DNA sequence: TGCGCCAGCAGCTTGGTGTTCCAGGGGCGGAAAGAGACCCAGTACTTC. The V and J genes are TRBV5-1 and TRBJ2-5; D possibly corresponds to TRBD1 (6 bases). Germline V gene sequence: CDR1 SGHRS, CDR2 YFSETQ. V was shortened by 0 bases and J by 3 bases, with 15 bases between the two germline ends. This CDR3 contains 16 residues.

The chain has TRBV2 and TRBJ2-5; D perhaps matches TRBD2 (5 bases). Gene TRBJ2-7 matches the end of the DNA better, so the J call may be wrong. Per the germline V gene, CDR1 is SNHLY and CDR2 is FYNNEI. The CDR3 is 14 amino acids. The chain's CDR3 is CATGREGGSYEQYF. The CDR3 DNA sequence: TGTGCCACCGGTCGTGAGGGTGGTTCCTACGAGCAGTACTTC.

This clone was counted a few times. The V gene is TRBV4-1, the J gene TRBJ2-1; 13 bases align to TRBD2. CDR1 MGHRA and CDR2 YSYEKL come from the germline V gene. The V segment lost 3 bases and the J segment 7 bases; nucleotides outside the gene matches: 6. The CDR3 extends over 16 amino acids. CDR3 nucleotide sequence: TGCGCCAGCAGCCATGAACTAGCGGGGGGGCAGAATGAGCAGTTCTTC. Translation gives CASSHELAGGQNEQFF.

The sample holds a few counts of this clone. The rearrangement joins TRBV7-8 to TRBJ1-5; no reliable D call. The germline V gene encodes CDR1 SGHVS and CDR2 FQNEAQ. V was cut by 1 base and J by 2 bases, with 9 bases left in between. The CDR3 has 15 residues. The CDR3 DNA reads TGTGCCAGCAGCTTAGGGAGATCGGGCAATCAGCCCCAGCATTTT. Translation: CASSLGRSGNQPQHF. Full variable domain (rest looked up from reference TRBV7-8 and TRBJ1-5): GAGVSQSPRYKVAKRGQDVALRCDPISGHVSLFWYQQALGQGPEFLTYFQNEAQLDKSGLPSDRFFAERPEGSVSTLKIQRTQQEDSAVYLCASSLGRSGNQPQHFGDGTRLSIL.

This rearrangement joins TRBV18 to TRBJ2-1, with D perhaps matching TRBD2 (5 bases). The CDR3 has 16 amino acids. Germline CDR1 reads KGHSH; CDR2 reads LQKENI. Trimming took 3 bases from V and 8 from J, leaving 20 bases between them. The CDR3 sequence: CASSPPGLPRVDEQFF. CDR3 bases: TGTGCCAGCTCACCGCCCGGACTTCCCCGGGTCGATGAGCAGTTCTTC.

The chain has TRBV9 and TRBJ2-1, with 7 bases fitting TRBD2. The J segment lost 0 bases and the V segment lost 4 bases, leaving 13 bases of the junction unmatched. Germline values: CDR1 SGDLS, CDR2 YYNGEE. The CDR3 is made up of 18 amino acids. CDR3: CASSFHLPTSDSYNEQFF. The CDR3 region has the DNA TGTGCCAGCAGCTTCCATCTCCCAACTAGCGACTCCTACAATGAGCAGTTCTTC.

The gene calls are TRBV27 and TRBJ2-4; perhaps TRBD2 as D (5 bases). The CDR3 contains 16 residues. Germline CDR1 is MNHEY and CDR2 is SMNVEV (reference sequence). With 5 bases removed from V and 0 bases from J, the gap between germline ends came to 14 bases. The CDR3 is CASSQDLTLAKNIQYF. The DNA of the CDR3 is TGTGCCAGCAGTCAGGACTTAACCCTAGCCAAAAACATTCAGTACTTC.

The chain carries TRBV2 and TRBJ1-2, with 7 nucleotides matching TRBD1. Germline CDR1 is SNHLY and CDR2 is FYNNEI. With V trimmed by 7 bases and J by 5 bases, 7 bases remained unmatched. CDR3 size: 13 residues. The CDR3 reads CASTGQVGYGYTF. Written as DNA, the CDR3 is TGTGCCAGCACCGGACAGGTTGGTTATGGCTACACCTTC.

V and J are TRBV30 and TRBJ2-7, with a weak D call TRBD2 (5 bases). Germline V gene lookup returns CDR1 GTSNPN and CDR2 SVGIG (reference sequence). The CDR3 has 13 residues. V lost 3 bases to trimming and J lost 2 bases, with 11 bases between them. The CDR3, as DNA: TGTGCCTGGAGCCGGGATAGCCCCTACGAGCAGTACTTC. Its protein is CAWSRDSPYEQYF. Full variable domain (missing parts from reference TRBV30 and TRBJ2-7): SQTIHQWPATLVQPVGSPLSLECTVEGTSNPNLYWYRQAAGRGLQLLFYSVGIGQISSEVPQNLSASRPQDRQFILSSKKLLLSDSGFYLCAWSRDSPYEQYFGPGTRLTVT.

V is TRBV6-1 and J is TRBJ2-7; TRBD2 might be the D (5 bases). V was pared by 2 bases and J by 3 bases, with 11 bases between. Germline V gene lookup returns CDR1 MNHNS and CDR2 SASEGT. The CDR3 length is 14 residues. The CDR3 DNA reads as TGTGCCAGCAGTGAATACGGGGAAAGCTACGAGCAGTACTTC. Protein sequence: CASSEYGESYEQYF.

This clone has just a few counts. V usage is TRBV28 and J usage is TRBJ2-5, with 7 bases that match TRBD2. CDR1 MDHEN and CDR2 SYDVKM come from the germline V gene. The CDR3 has 15 residues. V lost 7 bases to trimming and J lost 3 bases; unmatched junction nucleotides: 11. CDR3 DNA: TGTGCCAGCACTAGCGGCCTCTATCATAAAGAGACCCAGTACTTC. Residues: CASTSGLYHKETQYF.

The chain carries TRBV19 and TRBJ2-5; D remains unclear. The CDR3 covers 12 residues. Germline CDR1 is LNHDA and CDR2 is SQIVND (reference sequence). Trimming removed 1 base from V and 3 bases from J, with 3 bases in between. CDR3 sequence (DNA): TGTGCCAGTAGTATAGGAGAAGAGACCCAGTACTTC. It encodes CASSIGEETQYF.

This clone is a singleton in its sample. The chain carries TRBV11-2 and TRBJ2-1; 11 bases align to TRBD2. The V segment lost 3 bases and the J segment 4 bases; nucleotides outside the gene matches: 8. The CDR3 contains 17 residues. Germline V CDR1 and CDR2: SGHAT, FQNNGV. The CDR3: CASSFGLSGRAYNEQFF. CDR3 nucleotide sequence: TGTGCCAGCAGCTTCGGACTTAGCGGGAGGGCATACAATGAGCAGTTCTTC.

The chain couples TRBV11-3 to TRBJ2-3; tentatively, D is TRBD2 (6 bases). Per germline, CDR1 SGHNT and CDR2 YENEEA. This CDR3 has 12 residues. Trimming took 5 bases from V and 12 from J, leaving 15 bases between them. CDR3 loop: CASSRDGGGQYF. The CDR3 nucleotides read TGTGCCAGCAGCCGAGACGGGGGAGGCCAGTATTTT.

The CDR3 loop reads CASSASGRAYEQFF. The CDR3 bases are TGTGCCAGCAGCGCTAGCGGGAGGGCCTATGAGCAGTTCTTC. The chain joins TRBV7-6 to TRBJ2-1, with 12 nucleotides matching TRBD2. V gave up 5 bases and J gave up 8 bases; unmatched junction bases: 4. This CDR3 has 14 amino acids. Germline V gene data show CDR1 as SGHVS and CDR2 as FNYEAQ.

In its sample, this clone was seen once. The CDR3, as DNA: TGTGCCAGTAGTACTCGACAGGTCCAAGAGACCCAGTACTTC. This sequence encodes CASSTRQVQETQYF. V gene TRBV19 combines with J gene TRBJ2-5; possible D gene TRBD1, 6 bases. The V gene lost 4 bases and the J gene lost 1 base, with 10 bases spanning the gap. The CDR3 is made up of 14 amino acids. Germline V CDR1 and CDR2: LNHDA, SQIVND (reference sequence).

The chain recombines TRBV7-2 with TRBJ2-7, with TRBD1 matching over 7 bases. The trim removed 1 base at V and 3 bases at J, leaving 6 bases unmatched. The germline V gene has CDR1 SGHTA and CDR2 FQGNSA. The CDR3 spans 15 residues. CDR3 sequence (DNA): TGTGCCAGCAGCTTAGGGACAGGTCCTTTCTACGAGCAGTACTTC. This sequence encodes CASSLGTGPFYEQYF.

J is TRBJ1-5 and V is TRBV27, with 7 bases that match TRBD1. CDR3 length: 16 amino acids. Looked up from germline, CDR1 is MNHEY and CDR2 is SMNVEV (reference sequence). V was pared by 4 bases and J by 2 bases, with 8 bases of the junction left unmatched. The CDR3 spells CASSYYQGVCNQPQHF. The CDR3 nucleotides are TGTGCCAGCAGTTACTATCAGGGGGTGTGCAATCAGCCCCAGCATTTT.